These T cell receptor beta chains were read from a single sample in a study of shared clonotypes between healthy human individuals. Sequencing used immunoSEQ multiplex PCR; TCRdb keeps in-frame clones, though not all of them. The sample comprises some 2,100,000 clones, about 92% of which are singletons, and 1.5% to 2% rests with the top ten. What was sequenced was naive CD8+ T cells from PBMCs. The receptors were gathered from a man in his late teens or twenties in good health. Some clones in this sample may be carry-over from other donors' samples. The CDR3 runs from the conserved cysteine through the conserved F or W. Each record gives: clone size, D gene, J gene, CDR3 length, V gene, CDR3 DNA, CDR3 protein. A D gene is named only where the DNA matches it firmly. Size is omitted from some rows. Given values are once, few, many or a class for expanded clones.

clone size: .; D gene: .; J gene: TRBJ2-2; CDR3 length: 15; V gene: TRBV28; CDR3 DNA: TGTGCCAGCAGAGTCGAATTCGGCCTCGGCGGGGAGCTGTTTTTT; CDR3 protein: CASRVEFGLGGELFF
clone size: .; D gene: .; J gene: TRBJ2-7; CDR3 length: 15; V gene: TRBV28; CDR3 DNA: TGTGCCAGCAGTTTATTTCGTTGGGGGACCTACGAGCAGTACTTC; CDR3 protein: CASSLFRWGTYEQYF
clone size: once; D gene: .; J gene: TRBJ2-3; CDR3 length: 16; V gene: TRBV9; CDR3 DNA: TGTGCCAGCAGCGCTTACGGCGGCACTAGCACAGATACGCAGTATTTT; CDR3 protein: CASSAYGGTSTDTQYF
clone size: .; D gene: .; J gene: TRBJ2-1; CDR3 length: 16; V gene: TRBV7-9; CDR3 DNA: TGTGCCAGCAGCCCGTCCCAGGGGGGGATTGGCAATGAGCAGTTCTTC; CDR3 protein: CASSPSQGGIGNEQFF
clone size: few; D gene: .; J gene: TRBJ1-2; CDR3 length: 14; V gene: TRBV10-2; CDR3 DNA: TGCGCCAGCAGTGAGGTCGAGGGATACTATGGCTACACCTTC; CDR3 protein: CASSEVEGYYGYTF
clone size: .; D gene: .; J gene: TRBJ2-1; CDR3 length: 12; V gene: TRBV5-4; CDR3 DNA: TGTGCCAGCAGCTTGGGGGCGTATGAGCAGTTCTTC; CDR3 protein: CASSLGAYEQFF
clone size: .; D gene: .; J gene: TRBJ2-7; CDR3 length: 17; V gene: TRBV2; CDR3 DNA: TGTGCCAGCAGTGAAGCTTTGAAGGTAGTCGAAAACTACGAGCAGTACTTC; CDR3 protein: CASSEALKVVENYEQYF
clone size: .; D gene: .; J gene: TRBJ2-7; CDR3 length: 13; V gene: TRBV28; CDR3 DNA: TGTGCCAGCAGTTTAGCCAGGGGAGGCGAGCAGTACTTC; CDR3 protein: CASSLARGGEQYF
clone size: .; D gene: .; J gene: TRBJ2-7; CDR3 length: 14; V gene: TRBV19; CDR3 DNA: TGTGCCAGTAGTATTACAGTAGCCTACTACGAGCAGTACTTC; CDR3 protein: CASSITVAYYEQYF
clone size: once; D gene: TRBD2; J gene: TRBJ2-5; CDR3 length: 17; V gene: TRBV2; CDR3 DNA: TGTGCCAGCAGTGAAGCGGGGATAGCGGGAGTGGATGAGACCCAGTACTTC; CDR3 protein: CASSEAGIAGVDETQYF
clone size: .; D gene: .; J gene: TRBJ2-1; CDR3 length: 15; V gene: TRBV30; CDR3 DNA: TGTGCCTGGAGTGTAAGGGGGACTCGCGGGGGCGAGCAGTTCTTC; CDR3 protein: CAWSVRGTRGGEQFF
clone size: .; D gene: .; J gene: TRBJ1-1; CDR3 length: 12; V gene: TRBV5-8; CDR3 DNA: TGTGCCAGCAGCTGGACGAACACTGAAGCTTTCTTT; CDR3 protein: CASSWTNTEAFF